The clone carrying this T cell receptor beta chain was counted between two and nine times. Antigen specificity is unknown. In TCRdb, the reads were re-called with MiXCR into one record per CDR3 protein. Altogether around 500,000 distinct CDR3 sequences are present, roughly 43% being singletons, with the ten largest covering about 45%. The sample comes from a study of T cell repertoires in cytomegalovirus infection. Study-wide context: TCR beta signatures that were public indicated CMV infection and matching HLA type.

V lost 5 bases to trimming and J lost 5 bases, with 13 bases between them. The CDR3 consists of 14 residues. The germline gives CDR1 MNHEY, CDR2 SVGAGI. Whole-study findings and limits: Cumulative frequency (of public TCR beta family members) identified carriers of CMV plus the relevant HLA.

Sequencing was performed on cultured PBMCs, taken from culture after CMV antigen stimulation. The TCR was taken from a human donor in good health (CMV status not recorded). Some clones in this sample may be carry-over from other donors' samples. This chain links TRBV6-5 with TRBJ1-5; D not certain. CDR3 nucleotides: TGTGCCAGCAGTCCGAACCAGGCATATCAGCCCCAGCATTTT. Translating it yields CASSPNQAYQPQHF.